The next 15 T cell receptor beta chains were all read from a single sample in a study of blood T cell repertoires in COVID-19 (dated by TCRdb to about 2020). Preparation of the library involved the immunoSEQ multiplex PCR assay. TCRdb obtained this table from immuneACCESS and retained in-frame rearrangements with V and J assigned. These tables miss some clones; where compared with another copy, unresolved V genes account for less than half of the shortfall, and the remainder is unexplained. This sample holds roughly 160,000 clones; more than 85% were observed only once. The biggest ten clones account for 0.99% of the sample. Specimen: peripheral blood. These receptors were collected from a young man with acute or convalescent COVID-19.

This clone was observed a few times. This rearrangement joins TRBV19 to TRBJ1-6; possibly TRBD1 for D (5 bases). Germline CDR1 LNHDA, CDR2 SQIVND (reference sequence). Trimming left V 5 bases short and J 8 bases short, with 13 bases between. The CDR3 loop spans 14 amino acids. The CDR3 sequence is CASSSRGIHSPLHF. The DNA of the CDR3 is TGTGCCAGTAGTTCAAGGGGAATTCATTCACCCCTCCACTTT.

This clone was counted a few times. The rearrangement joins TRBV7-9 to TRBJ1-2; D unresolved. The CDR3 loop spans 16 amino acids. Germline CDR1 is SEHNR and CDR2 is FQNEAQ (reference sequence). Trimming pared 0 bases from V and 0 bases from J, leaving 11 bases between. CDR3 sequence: CASSLAQAGTNYGYTF. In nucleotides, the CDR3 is TGTGCCAGCAGCTTAGCGCAGGCAGGAACTAACTATGGCTACACCTTC.

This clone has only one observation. This CDR3 is CASRPQGADTQYF. For the CDR3, the DNA is TGTGCCAGCAGGCCACAGGGGGCAGATACGCAGTATTTT. The rearrangement links TRBV12-3 or TRBV12-4 to TRBJ2-3, with 8 bases lining up with TRBD1. V dropped 6 bases and J dropped 4; count of bases not matched to a gene: 3. There are 13 residues in the CDR3.

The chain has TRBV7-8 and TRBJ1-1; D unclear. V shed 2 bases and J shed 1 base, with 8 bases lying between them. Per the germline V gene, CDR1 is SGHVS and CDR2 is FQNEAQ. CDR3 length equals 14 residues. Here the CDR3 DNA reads TGTGCCAGCAGCTTAACTCCGGGGAACACTGAAGCTTTCTTT. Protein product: CASSLTPGNTEAFF.

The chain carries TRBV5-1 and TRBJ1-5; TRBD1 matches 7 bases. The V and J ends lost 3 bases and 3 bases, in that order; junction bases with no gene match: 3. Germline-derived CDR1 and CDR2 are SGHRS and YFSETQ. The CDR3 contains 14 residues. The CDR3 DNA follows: TGCGCCAGCAGCTCAGGGGGACTCAATCAGCCCCAGCATTTT. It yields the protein CASSSGGLNQPQHF.

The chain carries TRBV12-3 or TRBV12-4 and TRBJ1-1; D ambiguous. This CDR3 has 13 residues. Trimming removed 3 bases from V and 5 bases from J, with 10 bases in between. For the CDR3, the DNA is TGTGCCAGCAGTTTCGAGCGTGGAACTGAAGCTTTCTTT. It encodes CASSFERGTEAFF.

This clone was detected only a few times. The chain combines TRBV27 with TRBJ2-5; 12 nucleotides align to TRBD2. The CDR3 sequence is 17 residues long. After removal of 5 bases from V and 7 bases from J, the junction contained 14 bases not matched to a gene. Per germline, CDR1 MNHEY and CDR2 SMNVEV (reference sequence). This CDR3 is CASSPGLAGRTVGTQYF. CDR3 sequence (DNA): TGTGCCAGCAGTCCGGGACTAGCGGGCCGGACCGTGGGGACCCAGTACTTC.

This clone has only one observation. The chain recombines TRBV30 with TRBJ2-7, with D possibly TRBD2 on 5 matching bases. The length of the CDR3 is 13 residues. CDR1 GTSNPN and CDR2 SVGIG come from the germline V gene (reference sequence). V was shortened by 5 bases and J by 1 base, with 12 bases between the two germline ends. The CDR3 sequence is CAWARGLSYEQYF. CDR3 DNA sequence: TGTGCCTGGGCCCGTGGACTTTCCTACGAGCAGTACTTC.

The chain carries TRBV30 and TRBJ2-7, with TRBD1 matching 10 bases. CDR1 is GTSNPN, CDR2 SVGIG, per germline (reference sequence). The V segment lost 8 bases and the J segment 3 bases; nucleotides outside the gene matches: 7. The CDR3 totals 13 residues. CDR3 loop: CATPGTGVYEQYF. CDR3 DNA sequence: TGTGCCACTCCTGGGACAGGGGTCTACGAGCAGTACTTC.

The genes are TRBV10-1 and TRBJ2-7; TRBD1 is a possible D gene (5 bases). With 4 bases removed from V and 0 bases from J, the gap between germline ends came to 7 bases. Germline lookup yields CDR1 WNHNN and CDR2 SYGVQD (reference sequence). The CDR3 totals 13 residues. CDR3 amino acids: CASSGQGSYEQYF. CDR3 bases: TGCGCCAGCAGTGGCCAGGGCTCCTACGAGCAGTACTTC.

CDR3 in amino acids: CASSKEREGAHSTDTQYF. In nucleotides, the CDR3 is TGTGCCAGCAGCAAAGAGAGAGAGGGGGCGCACAGCACAGATACGCAGTATTTT. V and J are TRBV21-1 and TRBJ2-3; TRBD1, the D gene given by the table, was not confirmed from the DNA. TRBV21-1 is classified as a pseudogene. The CDR3 length is 18 residues.

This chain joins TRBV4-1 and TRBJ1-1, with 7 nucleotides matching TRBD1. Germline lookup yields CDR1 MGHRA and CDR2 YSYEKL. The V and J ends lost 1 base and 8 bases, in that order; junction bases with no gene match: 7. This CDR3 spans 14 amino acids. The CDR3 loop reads CASSQVRSQGEAFF. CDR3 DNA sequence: TGCGCCAGCAGCCAAGTTCGTTCACAGGGGGAAGCTTTCTTT.

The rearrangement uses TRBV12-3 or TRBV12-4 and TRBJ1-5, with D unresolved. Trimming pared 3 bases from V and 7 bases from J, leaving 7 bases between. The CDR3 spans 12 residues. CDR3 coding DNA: TGTGCCAGCAGTTTGTATGGCCAGCCCCAGCATTTT. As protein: CASSLYGQPQHF.

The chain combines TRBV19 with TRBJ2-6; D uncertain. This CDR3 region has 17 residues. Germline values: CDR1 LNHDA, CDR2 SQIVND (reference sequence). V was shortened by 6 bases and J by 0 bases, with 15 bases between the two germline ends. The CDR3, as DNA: TGTGCCAGTAGCGTACCTCCTGGAGCCTCTGGGGCCAACGTCCTGACTTTC. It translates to CASSVPPGASGANVLTF.

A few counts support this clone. The CDR3 reads CAISAGGNSPLHF. In DNA form, the CDR3 reads TGTGCCATCAGTGCAGGGGGTAATTCACCCCTCCACTTT. V and J are TRBV10-3 and TRBJ1-6; 7 positions agree with TRBD1. CDR3 length equals 13 residues. Losses at the gene ends were 4 bases for V and 6 bases for J; bases not matched to a gene: 0. CDR1 and CDR2 from the germline V gene are ENHRY and SYGVKD.